This record looks at one T cell receptor beta chain sequence and its context. Its cognate antigen is unknown. Deletions cut 6 bases from V and 5 bases from J, with 8 bases between. There are 10 residues in the CDR3. Germline assignment: CDR1 DFQATT and CDR2 SNEGSKA (reference sequence). The sample originates from a study of tumor-infiltrating lymphocytes in localized non-small cell lung cancer. Study-wide results and caveats: TCR sequencing covered a subset of patients with enough tissue.

Clones were sequenced by immunoSEQ multiplex PCR, and TCRdb holds only the in-frame ones, with some missing. The sample includes 10,000 or so clones, about two thirds of them seen just once. The sample comprised lung tumor tissue. The TCR was taken from a human donor with non-small cell lung cancer. This chain joins TRBV20-1 and TRBJ2-7; D not certain. CDR3 in amino acids: CSARRNEQYF. DNA for the CDR3: TGCAGTGCCAGACGCAACGAGCAGTACTTC.